This TCR beta chain was captured by sequencing in a study of cytomegalovirus exposure and HLA in healthy donors (dated by TCRdb to about 2017). Background on the whole study: The 666 repertoires of the first cohort and the 110 or so validation repertoires were produced on the same platform, according to a later analysis. To predict cytomegalovirus infection status, the study combined high-throughput TCR immunosequencing, statistical association of individual TCRs with disease status, and machine learning. Besides the first cohort of 666 subjects, a separate validation cohort made up of roughly 120 different subjects was used. The aim of the study was to test whether cataloging public T cell receptors could identify signatures of past pathogen exposure. Overall study results and their limits: According to the authors, the approach could potentially be generalized to other disease states and immunological phenotypes. In vitro tests confirmed that a few of the cytomegalovirus-associated TCR beta chains recognize cytomegalovirus antigens. Most TCR sequences were seen in very few donors, while some public TCRs were found in many individuals. A later analysis found that TCRs clustered in the first cohort also tended to co-occur in the roughly 120 validation repertoires, with 90% to 95% of cluster scores above 0. The study gave a list of some 150 TCR beta chains associated with cytomegalovirus. The classifier was reported to diagnose cytomegalovirus status with high specificity and sensitivity in both the original and validation cohorts. A later analysis had no HLA typing for the validation cohort, so co-occurrence there was scored across all 120 repertoires.

A distance of 19 bases separates the germline ends of V and J, which lose 6 bases and 1 base respectively. The CDR3, cysteine through phenylalanine, is 16 amino acids long. The sequence is cut down to CDR3 DNA, 48 bases in frame from base 1. CDR1 and CDR2 were assigned from the germline V gene (reference sequence) as LNHDA and SQIVND. Library preparation employed the immunoSEQ multiplex PCR assay. The published analysis was carried out like this. A statistical classification framework was built to diagnose cytomegalovirus status from the catalog of TCR beta chain sequences. This is the immuneACCESS table as TCRdb keeps it, with only in-frame sequences that have V and J called. A part of the clones is gone; compared with another copy, unresolved V genes explain less than half, and the rest is unexplained. The V and J calls and clone size are taken from that table; D and trimming were inferred from the DNA. The sample table contains 130,000 to 150,000 clones; only one count was recorded for just over 85% of them. The ten most abundant clones make up 7.5% to 8.5% of the sample.

Donors formed part of the validation cohort, which comprised over a hundred subjects and was distinct from the first cohort of 666 subjects. In regard to this clone: There is no known antigen for this receptor. Base quality data are lacking; no much larger clone is found one base away.

The sample comprised PBMCs. Rearrangement joined TRBV19 to TRBJ2-7, and the D gene may be TRBD1, 6 bases matching. This sequence was found in a woman between 18 and 30 years old in good health and CMV-seropositive. The DNA is as follows: TGTGCCAGTAGAAACGTCCGCCGGGACAATTCCTACGAGCAGTACTTC. It translates as CASRNVRRDNSYEQYF.